The clone carrying this T cell receptor (gamma chain) showed up just a few times. Its antigen is unidentified. After alphabeta T cell depletion, CD3+ Vdelta1+ Vdelta2- thymocytes were sorted. Purity of the sorted Vdelta1+ thymocytes ranged from 98% to 99.6%. RNA was extracted from the cells and then reverse transcribed. The CDR3 regions were amplified by multiplex PCR from V-gene primers to a constant-region primer. TCRdb re-called the multiplex PCR reads via CATT. Here the sample spans about 6,500 gamma-chain clones, roughly 45% being singletons. The data originate from a study of Vδ1+ human thymocytes. General study results and limits: In the thymus, TRG and TRD repertoires looked highly polyclonal with Gaussian CDR3 lengths. Unexpected Vdelta2 sequences could cause misinterpretation of bulk repertoire data. Despite high sort purity, approximately 20% of thymic T cell receptor delta sequences were Vdelta2.

CDR1 and CDR2 from the germline V gene are VENAVY and YDSYNSRV. The trim removed 6 bases at V and 12 bases at J, leaving 11 bases unmatched. The CDR3 totals 11 residues. Source material: Vdelta1+ gamma-delta thymocytes from the thymus. Indicated subset: FACS-sorted CD3+ TCRalphabeta- TCRVdelta1+ TCRVdelta2- thymocytes. V gene TRGV8 combines with J gene TRGJ1 or TRGJ2. As TCRdb names no J gene, one was assigned here on the basis of a DNA match to germline. The receptor was derived from a boy younger than two who had congenital heart surgery. CDR3 DNA: TGTGCCACCTGGACAATCGGCGGGAAACTCTTT. Translating gives CATWTIGGKLF.